The sequence of this T cell receptor (beta chain) was determined in a study of blood T cell repertoires in COVID-19. The CDR3 has 16 residues. Germline lookup yields CDR1 MGHRA and CDR2 YSYEKL. The V gene lost 2 bases and the J gene lost 0 bases, with 10 bases spanning the gap. Libraries were prepared by immunoSEQ multiplex PCR; TCRdb keeps only in-frame clonotypes and omits some of them. The sample records a few hundred thousand clones, almost 85% being singletons. V and J are TRBV4-1 and TRBJ1-4; unclear D gene. The material sequenced was PBMCs or T cells enriched from blood (not recorded which). This TCR derives from a man aged 40-50 years who had recovered from COVID-19. DNA of the CDR3: TGCGCCAGCAGCCAATCCCCGGGTGCAACTAATGAAAAACTGTTTTTT. Its protein product is CASSQSPGATNEKLFF.